This T cell receptor beta chain was found in a study of blood T cell repertoires in COVID-19. Whole-study context: Whether acute or convalescent, the COVID-19 samples came from the United States, Italy and Spain. From T cells, B-cell-depleted T cells, or PBMCs came the material, which was cDNA or gDNA.

This clone was seen a single time. Seattle's cohort entered during active infection and was followed longitudinally. The authors' processing: Estimates of nucleated cell counts were drawn from the amplification of reference gene primers. Using immunoSEQ multiplex PCR, the repertoire was profiled, and TCRdb retains in-frame clones only, with some absent. V and J calls and clone size are those listed in that table; D and trimming were worked out from the DNA. This table has 200,000 to 250,000 clones, roughly nine tenths appearing once. Deletions cut 1 base from V and 0 bases from J, with 14 bases between. This CDR3 comprises 17 residues. The germline CDR1 and CDR2 sequences are SGHDT and YYEEEE.

The clonotype comes from a man between 60 and 70 years old with COVID-19, enrolled during active disease. The specimen sequenced was peripheral blood. J is TRBJ2-1 and V is TRBV5-6; D gene uncertain. The CDR3 reads CASSLKRYSGSYNEQFF. In DNA form, the CDR3 reads TGTGCCAGCAGCTTGAAACGCTACTCTGGCTCCTACAATGAGCAGTTCTTC.